The entry below gives a single T cell receptor (beta chain) sequence along with its context. Profiled with immunoSEQ multiplex PCR; TCRdb holds only in-frame clones, not every one. The table includes around 84,000 clones, about 87% detected once. This specimen belongs to a study of blood T cell repertoires in COVID-19. Across the whole study: Acute and convalescent COVID-19 specimens originated in the United States, Italy and Spain.

Germline CDR1 and CDR2: SGHNT and YYREEE (reference sequence). This CDR3 is 14 amino acids long. V was clipped by 3 bases and J by 2 bases; unmatched bases: 3. Source material: peripheral blood. The chain carries TRBV5-4 and TRBJ2-3; 7 positions match TRBD1. The receptor was isolated from a man aged 80 or over with active or convalescent COVID-19. The CDR3 is CASSSGQFTDTQYF. The CDR3 bases are TGTGCCAGCAGCTCGGGACAGTTCACAGATACGCAGTATTTT.